The clone carrying this T cell receptor (beta chain) was recorded at least ten times. The data were taken from a study of shared clonotypes between healthy human individuals. The overall study: In total, the donors were a couple of women and a few men aged 18 to 49.

On sorted subsets, replicate PCRs used approximately 190 ng DNA, or tens of thousands of T cell genomes. Profiling relied on immunoSEQ multiplex PCR, and the TCRdb table lists in-frame clones only, not all of them. This table has roughly 680,000 clones, 55% to 75% appearing once. The germline CDR1 and CDR2 sequences are MGHDK and SYGVNS. The CDR3 runs 11 residues. Deletions cut 3 bases from V and 0 bases from J, with 0 bases between. Within Nashville, Tennessee resided all donors, each a Caucasian adult. The source material was memory CD4+ T cells sorted from blood. Documented subset: CD45RA-negative fraction. This sequence was found in a woman in her 30s in good health. This chain uses TRBV25-1 with TRBJ2-7; D gene ambiguous. CDR3 amino acids: CASSDSYEQYF. As DNA, the CDR3 is TGTGCCAGCAGTGACTCCTACGAGCAGTACTTC.